The 28 T cell receptor beta chains below were found in one sample sequenced in a study of blood T cell repertoires in COVID-19. The protocol was immunoSEQ multiplex PCR, while the TCRdb copy is restricted to in-frame clones and leaves out a portion. The table lists roughly 330,000 clones, roughly 89% of them singletons. Sequencing was performed on peripheral blood. The receptors derive from a man aged 25 to 40 with COVID-19, enrolled during active disease.

V is TRBV7-2 and J is TRBJ1-1, with 7 bases lining up with TRBD1. The J segment lost 0 bases and the V segment lost 4 bases, leaving 2 bases of the junction unmatched. This CDR3 has 14 residues. The germline gives CDR1 SGHTA, CDR2 FQGNSA. The CDR3 loop reads CASSWGQLNTEAFF. CDR3 DNA sequence: TGTGCCAGCAGCTGGGGACAGTTGAACACTGAAGCTTTCTTT.

V is TRBV19 and J is TRBJ2-4; 8 bases agree with TRBD1. The CDR3 runs 13 residues. Trimming cost V 4 bases and J 6 bases; bases outside gene matches: 2. Germline V lookup: CDR1 LNHDA, CDR2 SQIVND (reference sequence). CDR3 region: CASSTTGGNIQYF. CDR3 in DNA: TGTGCCAGTAGTACCACAGGGGGAAACATTCAGTACTTC.

The CDR3 sequence is CASSPGQVATSSYNEQFF. CDR3 in DNA: TGTGCCAGCAGCCCTGGCCAGGTAGCGACTAGCTCCTACAATGAGCAGTTCTTC. This sequence joins TRBV3-1 (or the pseudogene TRBV3-2) and TRBJ2-1; maybe TRBD2 (6 bases). V gave up 4 bases and J gave up 0 bases, with 19 bases separating them. The CDR3 has 18 residues. Germline V gives CDR1 LGHDT, CDR2 YNNKEL (reference sequence).

This clone was picked up a small number of times. CDR3 loop: CASSELNYGYTF. CDR3 in DNA: TGTGCCAGCAGTGAACTTAACTATGGCTACACCTTC. The chain couples TRBV2 to TRBJ1-2; no clear D gene. The CDR3 spans 12 residues. The germline V gene has CDR1 SNHLY and CDR2 FYNNEI. V lost 2 bases and J 1 base, leaving 2 bases between the germline ends.

The gene calls are TRBV27 and TRBJ2-5; D is possibly TRBD2 (6 bases). V lost 4 bases and J 5 bases, leaving 11 bases between the germline ends. Looked up from germline, CDR1 is MNHEY and CDR2 is SMNVEV (reference sequence). This CDR3 is built from 13 residues. Here the CDR3 reads CASSYRRAETQYF. The CDR3 region has the DNA TGTGCCAGCAGTTATCGGAGGGCGGAGACCCAGTACTTC.

The V call is TRBV28, the J call TRBJ2-6; 7 positions agree with TRBD2. From germline, CDR1 is MDHEN and CDR2 SYDVKM. This CDR3 has 17 amino acids. V trimming: 5 bases; J trimming: 4 bases; junction bases outside the gene matches: 11. The DNA for the CDR3 is TGTGCCAGCAGTCCCAGACCGGGGGGAAGCGGGGCCAACGTCCTGACTTTC. Its translation: CASSPRPGGSGANVLTF.

V and J are TRBV29-1 and TRBJ1-2; possible D gene TRBD1, 5 bases. CDR3 length: 12 residues. V dropped 5 bases and J dropped 8 bases, with 15 bases sitting between them. The germline gives CDR1 SQVTM, CDR2 ANQGSEA. The CDR3 sequence is CSVQGPSGGYTF. In DNA form, the CDR3 reads TGCAGCGTTCAGGGCCCTTCCGGGGGCTACACCTTC.

The genes are TRBV19 and TRBJ2-7; 9 bases match TRBD1. Trimming cost V 5 bases and J 4 bases; bases outside gene matches: 3. The CDR3 is made up of 13 amino acids. From germline, CDR1 is LNHDA and CDR2 SQIVND (reference sequence). The CDR3 reads CASSGTGLYEQYF. The CDR3 DNA is TGTGCCAGTAGTGGGACAGGGCTTTACGAGCAGTACTTC.

The chain is built from TRBV6-2 or TRBV6-3 and TRBJ2-3; 10 nucleotides line up with TRBD1. Germline V gives CDR1 MNHEY, CDR2 SVGEGT. V gave up 2 bases and J gave up 6 bases; unmatched junction bases: 8. This CDR3 comprises 16 residues. CDR3 sequence: CASSYPRQGAADTQYF. The CDR3 bases are TGTGCCAGCAGTTACCCCAGACAGGGGGCGGCGGATACGCAGTATTTT.

This chain uses TRBV5-4 with TRBJ1-1, with D possibly TRBD1 on 5 matching bases. V was shortened by 2 bases and J by 4 bases, with 15 bases between the two germline ends. This CDR3 comprises 15 residues. The germline V gene encodes CDR1 SGHNT and CDR2 YYREEE (reference sequence). CDR3 amino acids: CASSFRSTARTEAFF. DNA of the CDR3: TGTGCCAGCAGCTTTAGATCGACAGCTCGCACTGAAGCTTTCTTT. The variable domain in full, completed from reference TRBV5-4 and TRBJ1-1, reads ETGVTQSPTHLIKTRGQQVTLRCSSQSGHNTVSWYQQALGQGPQFIFQYYREEENGRGNFPPRFSGLQFPNYSSELNVNALELDDSALYLCASSFRSTARTEAFFGQGTRLTVV.

This chain connects TRBV5-8 to TRBJ2-1; D not certain. Trimming shortened V by 2 bases and J by 10 bases, and 10 bases separated the two germline ends. CDR1 SGHTS and CDR2 YDEGEE come from the germline V gene. The CDR3 runs to 12 residues. The CDR3 DNA sequence: TGTGCCAGCAGCTTATACATGGCCGAGCAGTTCTTC. Translating gives CASSLYMAEQFF.

The rearrangement joins TRBV27 to TRBJ2-1; 8 bases fit TRBD2. The CDR3 has 15 amino acids. Germline values: CDR1 MNHEY, CDR2 SMNVEV (reference sequence). J was trimmed by 7 bases and V by 6 bases; bases with no gene match: 11. The chain's CDR3 is CASRGPGGARNEQFF. For the CDR3, the DNA is TGTGCCAGCAGAGGCCCGGGGGGGGCGCGGAATGAGCAGTTCTTC.

Note on this clone: Other nucleotide sequences from this sample produce the same CDR3. The chain recombines TRBV7-3 with TRBJ2-1; TRBD1 matches at 11 bases. Trimming cost V 5 bases and J 6 bases; bases outside gene matches: 3. The CDR3 has 14 amino acids. The germline V gene has CDR1 SGHTA and CDR2 FQGTGA. CDR3 sequence (DNA): TGTGCCAGCAGCCGGGACAGGGGGGTCAATGAGCAGTTCTTC. Translation gives CASSRDRGVNEQFF. The full variable domain, rest sourced from reference TRBV7-3 and TRBJ2-1, is GAGVSQTPSNKVTEKGKYVELRCDPISGHTALYWYRQSLGQGPEFLIYFQGTGAADDSGLPNDRFFAVRPEGSVSTLKIQRTERGDSAVYLCASSRDRGVNEQFFGPGTRLTVL.

This sequence joins TRBV28 and TRBJ1-2; D is undetermined. The V gene lost 5 bases and the J gene lost 2 bases, with 6 bases spanning the gap. The CDR3 spans 12 residues. Germline V CDR1 and CDR2: MDHEN, SYDVKM. The CDR3 sequence is CASSPQNYGYTF. The CDR3 DNA follows: TGTGCCAGCAGTCCGCAGAACTATGGCTACACCTTC.

The V and J genes are TRBV6-5 and TRBJ1-2, with TRBD1 identical over 7 bases. CDR1 and CDR2 (germline): MNHEY, SVGAGI. This CDR3 is 15 amino acids long. Trimming removed 0 bases from V and 4 bases from J; junction bases left unmatched: 5. CDR3 in DNA: TGTGCCAGCAGTTACTCGTCTCAGGGGGGCTATGGCTACACCTTC. Translating gives CASSYSSQGGYGYTF.

The table lists this clone with a count of one. This chain connects TRBV12-2 to TRBJ2-3; TRBD2, as called in the table, went unchecked against the DNA. TRBV12-2 is a pseudogene. The CDR3 is 20 amino acids. Here the CDR3 reads CASRPQGCAGGPSAVDTQYF. CDR3 DNA sequence: TGTGCAAGTCGCCCTCAAGGGTGTGCGGGAGGGCCGTCGGCGGTAGATACGCAGTATTTT.

The chain has TRBV20-1 and TRBJ2-1, with 7 bases identical to TRBD2. The J segment lost 10 bases and the V segment lost 2 bases, leaving 2 bases of the junction unmatched. The CDR3 has 11 amino acids. Germline V CDR1 and CDR2: DFQATT, SNEGSKA (reference sequence). The CDR3 is CSARWGGEQFF. The CDR3 nucleotides read TGCAGTGCTAGATGGGGGGGGGAGCAGTTCTTC.

The J gene is TRBJ1-1, the V gene TRBV4-2, with D tentatively TRBD1 (5 bases). With 2 bases removed from V and 8 bases from J, the gap between germline ends came to 21 bases. The length of the CDR3 is 16 residues. The V gene's germline CDR1 is LGHNA and CDR2 YNFKEQ. In nucleotides, the CDR3 is TGTGCCAGCAGCCAAACAGATAGACAGCCTATTAAGGAAGCTTTCTTT. This gives the protein CASSQTDRQPIKEAFF.

The rearrangement links TRBV11-3 to TRBJ2-7, with 7 bases lining up with TRBD2. The CDR3 sequence is 18 residues long. Germline V gives CDR1 SGHNT, CDR2 YENEEA. The V and J ends lost 1 base and 1 base, in that order; junction bases with no gene match: 13. The CDR3 sequence: CASSLARIAGPGSYEQYF. CDR3 sequence (DNA): TGTGCCAGCAGCTTAGCCAGGATAGCGGGCCCCGGGTCCTACGAGCAGTACTTC.

This chain connects TRBV7-8 to TRBJ2-1; 7 bases match TRBD2. The CDR3 has 14 amino acids. Germline loops: CDR1 SGHVS, CDR2 FQNEAQ. The J segment lost 7 bases and the V segment lost 5 bases, leaving 8 bases of the junction unmatched. CDR3 DNA sequence: TGTGCCAGCAGCGCCGGGACTATCGCTAATGAGCAGTTCTTC. It codes for CASSAGTIANEQFF.

This clone has only a few counts. Compared with germline, one end of the junction differs, possibly owing to a read error. The J gene is TRBJ2-5, the V gene TRBV7-8, with D possibly matching TRBD2 (6 bases). Germline V gene sequence: CDR1 SGHVS, CDR2 FQNEAQ. The CDR3 has 14 residues. CDR3 coding DNA: TGCGCCAGCAGCTTAACCCCGGGGAGGGAGACCCAGTACTTC. Translation: CASSLTPGRETQYF.

This rearrangement joins TRBV7-2 to TRBJ1-1; no definite D call. The germline CDR1 and CDR2 sequences are SGHTA and FQGNSA. Trimming stripped 3 bases from V and 4 bases from J, with 6 bases between. This CDR3 region has 12 residues. CDR3 loop: CASSFLGTEAFF. The DNA of the CDR3 is TGTGCCAGCAGCTTTCTAGGCACTGAAGCTTTCTTT.

This clone was observed a few times. The gene calls are TRBV6-4 and TRBJ1-4, with D unresolved. V was cut by 4 bases and J by 11 bases, with 14 bases left in between. The CDR3 covers 13 residues. Germline V gives CDR1 MRHNA, CDR2 SNTAGT. The CDR3: CASSARSRRKLFF. CDR3 nucleotide sequence: TGTGCCAGCAGTGCCCGATCCCGGCGGAAACTGTTTTTT.

This clone has a single count. The chain recombines TRBV5-4 with TRBJ2-6, with a weak D call TRBD1 (5 bases). This CDR3 has 15 residues. Germline loops: CDR1 SGHNT, CDR2 YYREEE (reference sequence). The ends were cut back, 4 bases at V and 2 bases at J, with 10 bases in the middle. The DNA for the CDR3 is TGTGCCAGCAGCGACGCCAGGGCTGGGGCCAACGTCCTGACTTTC. It codes for CASSDARAGANVLTF.

This clone has a single count. This chain uses TRBV30 with TRBJ1-3; 9 bases fit TRBD1. With V trimmed by 4 bases and J by 4 bases, 11 bases remained unmatched. This CDR3 is 16 amino acids long. Germline V gene sequence: CDR1 GTSNPN, CDR2 SVGIG (reference sequence). The CDR3 is CAWTPPGTGYGNTIYF. CDR3 coding DNA: TGTGCCTGGACCCCCCCTGGGACAGGGTACGGAAACACCATATATTTT.

This sequence joins TRBV3-1 (or the pseudogene TRBV3-2) and TRBJ2-1; D uncertain. Trimming took off 5 bases at V and 3 bases at J, with 14 bases between the two ends. Looked up from germline, CDR1 is LGHDT and CDR2 is YNNKEL (reference sequence). CDR3 size: 15 residues. CDR3 sequence: CASSYFLGDYNEQFF. The CDR3 DNA sequence: TGTGCCAGCAGCTACTTCCTAGGAGACTACAATGAGCAGTTCTTC.

In regard to this clone: This CDR3 is also generated by other DNA sequences in the sample. The rearrangement uses TRBV9 and TRBJ2-7, with TRBD2 identical over 13 bases. V shed 2 bases, J shed 5 bases, and the junction held 1 base outside the gene matches. CDR3 length: 14 residues. CDR1 SGDLS and CDR2 YYNGEE come from the germline V gene. The CDR3 sequence is CASSVGLAGNEQYF. The DNA of the CDR3 is TGTGCCAGCAGCGTGGGACTAGCGGGAAACGAGCAGTACTTC.

The J gene is TRBJ2-3, the V gene TRBV28; no definite D call. V lost 6 bases and J lost 1, with 23 bases in between. This CDR3 contains 18 residues. From germline, CDR1 is MDHEN and CDR2 SYDVKM. CDR3 DNA sequence: TGTGCCAGCAGCCACCTAGTCATCAGTCAAAAGGGCACAGATACGCAGTATTTT. It is translated as CASSHLVISQKGTDTQYF. The full variable domain, in which reference TRBV28 and TRBJ2-3 provide the parts outside the CDR3, is DVKVTQSSRYLVKRTGEKVFLECVQDMDHENMFWYRQDPGLGLRLIYFSYDVKMKEKGDIPEGYSVSREKKERFSLILESASTNQTSMYLCASSHLVISQKGTDTQYFGPGTRLTVL.